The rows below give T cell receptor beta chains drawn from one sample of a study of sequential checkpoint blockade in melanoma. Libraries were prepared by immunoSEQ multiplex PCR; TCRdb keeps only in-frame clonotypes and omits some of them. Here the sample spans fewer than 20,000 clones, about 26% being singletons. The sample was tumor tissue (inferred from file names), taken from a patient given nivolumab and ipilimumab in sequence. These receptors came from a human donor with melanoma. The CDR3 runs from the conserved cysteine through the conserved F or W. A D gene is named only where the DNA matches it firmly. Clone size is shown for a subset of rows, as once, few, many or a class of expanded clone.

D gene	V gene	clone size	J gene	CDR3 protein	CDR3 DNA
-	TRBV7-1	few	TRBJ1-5	CASSPASNQPQHF	TGTGCCAGCAGCCCCGCGAGCAATCAGCCCCAGCATTTT
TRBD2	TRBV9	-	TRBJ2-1	CASNRSRTSGSHNEQFF	TGTGCCAGCAACAGATCACGGACTAGCGGGAGCCACAATGAGCAGTTCTTC
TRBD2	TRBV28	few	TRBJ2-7	CASSIGGAYEQYF	TGTGCCAGCAGTATCGGGGGGGCCTACGAGCAGTACTTC
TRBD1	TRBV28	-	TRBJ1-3	CATRDRGPSRAGNTIYF	TGTGCCACCAGGGACAGGGGTCCCTCCAGGGCTGGAAACACCATATATTTT
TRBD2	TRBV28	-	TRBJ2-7	CASSFRTSGVSSYF	TGTGCCAGCAGTTTTCGGACTAGCGGAGTCTCATCGTACTTC
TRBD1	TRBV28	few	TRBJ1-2	CASSPGQTYGYTF	TGTGCCAGCAGTCCGGGACAGACCTATGGCTACACCTTC
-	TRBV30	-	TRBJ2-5	CAWNDKGETQYF	TGTGCCTGGAACGATAAGGGAGAGACCCAGTACTTC
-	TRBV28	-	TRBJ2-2	CASTRRGIVAGELFF	TGTGCCAGCACCCGCCGGGGGATTGTGGCCGGGGAGCTGTTTTTT
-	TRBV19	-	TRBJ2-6	CASSDPRGGLSGANVLTF	TGTGCCAGTTCCGATCCCAGGGGGGGACTTTCTGGGGCCAACGTCCTGACTTTC
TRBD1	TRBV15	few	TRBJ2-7	CATSQEGQGLYEQYF	TGTGCCACCAGCCAGGAAGGACAGGGGTTATACGAGCAGTACTTC
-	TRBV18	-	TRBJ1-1	CASSPPRASTEAFF	TGTGCCAGCTCACCACCTCGGGCGAGCACTGAAGCTTTCTTT
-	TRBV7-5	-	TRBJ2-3	CASSFPIVTSGVDTQYF	TGTGCCAGCAGCTTCCCGATCGTGACTAGCGGCGTAGATACGCAGTATTTT
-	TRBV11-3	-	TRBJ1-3	CASSFRRRSSGNTIYF	TGTGCCAGCAGCTTCAGGCGCCGGAGCTCTGGAAACACCATATATTTT
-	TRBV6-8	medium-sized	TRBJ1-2	CASSANSNYGYTF	TGTGCCAGCAGCGCAAATAGTAACTATGGCTACACCTTC
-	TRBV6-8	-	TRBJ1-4	CASRRDKEGLNEKLFF	TGTGCCAGCAGACGGGATAAGGAGGGCCTAAATGAAAAACTGTTTTTT
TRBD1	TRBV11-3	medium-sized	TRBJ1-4	CASSPLGQANEKLFF	TGTGCCAGCAGCCCGCTGGGACAGGCTAATGAAAAACTGTTTTTT
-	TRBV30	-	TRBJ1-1	CAWSSQTPNTEAFF	TGTGCCTGGAGCTCACAGACACCGAACACTGAAGCTTTCTTT
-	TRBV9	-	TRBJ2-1	CASSGRAMEGGQFF	TGTGCCAGCAGCGGACGTGCGATGGAAGGGGGGCAGTTCTTC
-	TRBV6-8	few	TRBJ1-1	CASSYGTSNTEAFF	TGTGCCAGCAGTTACGGGACTTCGAACACTGAAGCTTTCTTT
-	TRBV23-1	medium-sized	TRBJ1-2	CASSQGRGGSGGYTF	TGCGCCAGCAGCCAAGGAAGAGGGGGGAGTGGTGGCTACACCTTC
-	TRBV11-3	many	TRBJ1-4	CASSPGGLYEKLFF	TGTGCCAGCAGCCCAGGAGGACTTTATGAAAAACTGTTTTTT
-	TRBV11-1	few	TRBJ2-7	CASSLRGVGVYEQYF	TGTGCCAGCAGCTTAAGAGGGGTTGGGGTTTACGAGCAGTACTTC
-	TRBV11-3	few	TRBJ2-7	CASRPFTDSYEQYF	TGTGCCAGCAGACCATTTACGGACAGCTACGAGCAGTACTTC
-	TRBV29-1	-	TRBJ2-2	CSVERPGQELFF	TGCAGCGTTGAACGGCCAGGGCAGGAGCTGTTTTTT
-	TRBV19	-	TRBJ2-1	CASSIISDPWRGGAEQFF	TGTGCCAGTAGTATTATTTCGGACCCCTGGAGGGGGGGTGCTGAGCAGTTCTTC
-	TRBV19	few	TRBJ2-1	CASSTSRGYNEQFF	TGTGCCAGTAGTACCTCCCGGGGGTACAATGAGCAGTTCTTC
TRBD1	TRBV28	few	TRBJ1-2	CASSWPDRNYGYTF	TGTGCCAGCAGTTGGCCGGACAGGAACTATGGCTACACCTTC
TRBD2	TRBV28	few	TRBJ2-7	CASSSASGRAGEQYF	TGTGCCAGCAGTTCCGCTAGCGGGAGGGCGGGCGAGCAGTACTTC
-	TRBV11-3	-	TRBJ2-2	CASSLVAGPGELFF	TGTGCCAGCAGCTTAGTTGCGGGGCCCGGGGAGCTGTTTTTT
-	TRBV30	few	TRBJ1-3	CAWSVVEGNTIYF	TGTGCCTGGAGTGTAGTTGAGGGAAACACCATATATTTT
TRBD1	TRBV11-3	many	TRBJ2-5	CASSLEGQGAGETQYF	TGTGCCAGCAGCTTAGAGGGACAGGGGGCCGGAGAGACCCAGTACTTC
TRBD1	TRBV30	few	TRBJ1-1	CAWSGGQANTEAFF	TGTGCCTGGAGTGGAGGACAGGCGAACACTGAAGCTTTCTTT
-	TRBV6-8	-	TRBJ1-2	CASRRDGGLGGYTF	TGTGCCAGCAGACGGGACGGAGGTCTGGGTGGCTACACCTTC
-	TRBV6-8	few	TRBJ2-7	CASSYFRERYEQYF	TGTGCCAGCAGTTACTTCCGGGAGCGGTACGAGCAGTACTTC
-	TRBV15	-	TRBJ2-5	CATSRDGGGGFGETQYF	TGTGCCACCAGCAGAGATGGAGGGGGGGGCTTCGGAGAGACCCAGTACTTC
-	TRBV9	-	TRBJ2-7	CASSVTGTYEQYF	TGTGCCAGCAGTGTTACCGGGACCTACGAGCAGTACTTC
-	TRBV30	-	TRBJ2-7	CAWSPKYEQYF	TGTGCCTGGAGTCCGAAGTACGAGCAGTACTTC